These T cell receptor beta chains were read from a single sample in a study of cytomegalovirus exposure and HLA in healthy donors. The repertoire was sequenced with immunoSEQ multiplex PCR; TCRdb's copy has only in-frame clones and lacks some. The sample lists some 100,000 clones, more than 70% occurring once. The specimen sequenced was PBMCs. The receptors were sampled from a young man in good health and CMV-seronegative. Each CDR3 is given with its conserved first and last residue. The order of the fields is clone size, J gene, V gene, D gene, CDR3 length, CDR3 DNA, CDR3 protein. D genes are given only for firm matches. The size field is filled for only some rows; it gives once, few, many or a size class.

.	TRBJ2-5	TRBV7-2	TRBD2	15	TGTGCCAGCAGCTTATTGGGACTAGCTCAGGGGACCCAGTACTTC	CASSLLGLAQGTQYF
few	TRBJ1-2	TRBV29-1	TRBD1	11	TGCAGCGTCCATCAGGGGGATGGCTACACCTTC	CSVHQGDGYTF
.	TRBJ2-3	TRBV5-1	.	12	TGCGCCAGCAGCCAAAACACAGATACGCAGTATTTT	CASSQNTDTQYF
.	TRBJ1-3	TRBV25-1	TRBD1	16	TGTGCCAGCAGTGGAGACAGGGGGTTGTCTGGAAACACCATATATTTT	CASSGDRGLSGNTIYF
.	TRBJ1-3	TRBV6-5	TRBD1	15	TGTGCCAGCAGTTCCTCGGGACAGGAGAGAAACACCATATATTTT	CASSSSGQERNTIYF
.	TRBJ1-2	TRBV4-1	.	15	TGCGCCAGCATGAACACGGGCAGGGGTGACTATGGCTACACCTTC	CASMNTGRGDYGYTF
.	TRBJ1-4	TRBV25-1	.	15	TGTGCCAGCAGTCCACCAGGGGTGGTGACTGAAAAACTGTTTTTT	CASSPPGVVTEKLFF
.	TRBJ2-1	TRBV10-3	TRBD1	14	TGTGCCATCGGGGGGGACAGGGTTACGGATGAGCAGTTCTTC	CAIGGDRVTDEQFF
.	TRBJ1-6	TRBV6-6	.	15	TGTGCCAGCAGTAACGGAGGGACCTATAATTCACCCCTCCACTTT	CASSNGGTYNSPLHF
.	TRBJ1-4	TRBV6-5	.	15	TGTGCCAGCAGTTACAGTGGGGGCGGGAGTGAAAAACTGTTTTTT	CASSYSGGGSEKLFF
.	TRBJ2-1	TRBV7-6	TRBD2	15	TGTGCCAGCAGCTTAAGCGGGGTCAGGTACAATGAGCAGTTCTTC	CASSLSGVRYNEQFF
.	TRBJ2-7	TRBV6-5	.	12	TGTGCCAGCTCCTCAGGGTCTCTCGAGCAGTACTTC	CASSSGSLEQYF
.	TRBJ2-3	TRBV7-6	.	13	TGTGCCAGCAGGCCACAGTACAGAGATACGCAGTATTTT	CASRPQYRDTQYF
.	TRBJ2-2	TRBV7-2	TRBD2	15	TGTGCCAGCAGCCAGCGGGGGGGCCGGACCGGGGAGCTGTTTTTT	CASSQRGGRTGELFF
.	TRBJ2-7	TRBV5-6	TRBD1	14	TGTGCCAGCAGCCTGACAGGGGGGGGCTACGAGCAGTACTTC	CASSLTGGGYEQYF
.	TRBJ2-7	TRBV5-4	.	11	TGTGCCAGCAGCCTAGGAGGCGAGCAGTACTTC	CASSLGGEQYF
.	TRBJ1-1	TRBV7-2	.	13	TGTGCCAGCAGCTTCCCGAGGGACACTGAAGCTTTCTTT	CASSFPRDTEAFF
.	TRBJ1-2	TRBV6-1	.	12	TGTGCCAGTACAGGGTGGAACTATGGCTACACCTTC	CASTGWNYGYTF
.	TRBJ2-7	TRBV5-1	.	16	TGCGCCAGCACGACAGGTTTGGCAGGGGGGACCTACGAGCAGTACTTC	CASTTGLAGGTYEQYF
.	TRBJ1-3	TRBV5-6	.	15	TGTGCCAGCAGCTTGGTGAGGGAGTGGGGAAACACCATATATTTT	CASSLVREWGNTIYF
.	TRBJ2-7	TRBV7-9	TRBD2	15	TGTGCCAGCAGCACCCAGGGAGCGGGAGGGCGTGAGCAGTACTTC	CASSTQGAGGREQYF
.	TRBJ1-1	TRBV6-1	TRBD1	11	TGTGCCAGCAGGGACAGGCGAGAAGCTTTCTTT	CASRDRREAFF
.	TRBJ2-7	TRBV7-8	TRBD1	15	TGTGCCAGCAGCTTATGGGGGACAGGGCCCTACGAGCAGTACTTC	CASSLWGTGPYEQYF
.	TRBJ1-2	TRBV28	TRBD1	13	TGTGCCAGCAGTCGGACAGGGGTGGATGGCTACACCTTC	CASSRTGVDGYTF
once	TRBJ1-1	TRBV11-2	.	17	TGTGCCAGCAGCTTGGAGTGGGGGGAACAAAATTTAGGAGAAGCTTTCTTT	CASSLEWGEQNLGEAFF
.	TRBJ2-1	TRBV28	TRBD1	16	TGTGCCAGCAGTTTATGGGGACAGAGTACCTACAATGAGCAGTTCTTC	CASSLWGQSTYNEQFF
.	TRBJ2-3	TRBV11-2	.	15	TGTGCCAGCAGCTTAGTTGGGGAGGTGACAGATACGCAGTATTTT	CASSLVGEVTDTQYF
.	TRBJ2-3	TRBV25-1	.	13	TGTGCCAGCAGTGGTACAGGCACAGATACGCAGTATTTT	CASSGTGTDTQYF
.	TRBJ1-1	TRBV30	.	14	TGTGCCTGGAACCCAGGGGTGGTCAGGACTGAAGCTTTCTTT	CAWNPGVVRTEAFF
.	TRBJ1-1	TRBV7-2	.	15	TGTGCCAGCAGCTTAGAATCGCTCAGGGGCACTGAAGCTTTCTTT	CASSLESLRGTEAFF
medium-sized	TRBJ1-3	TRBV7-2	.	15	TGTGCCAGCAGCCCAGACAGAAGCTCTGGAAACACCATATATTTT	CASSPDRSSGNTIYF
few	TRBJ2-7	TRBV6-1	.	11	TGTGCCAGCAGTGTCCGGGGAGAGCAGTACTTC	CASSVRGEQYF
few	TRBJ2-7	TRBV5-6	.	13	TGTGCCAGCAGCTTGGATGGTTTCGGGGAGCAGTACTTC	CASSLDGFGEQYF
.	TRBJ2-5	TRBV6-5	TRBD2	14	TGTGCCAGCAGTGACCCCATAGCGGGAGAGACCCAGTACTTC	CASSDPIAGETQYF
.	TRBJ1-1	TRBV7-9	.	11	TGTGCCAGCAGCCCCTTAACTGAAGCTTTCTTT	CASSPLTEAFF
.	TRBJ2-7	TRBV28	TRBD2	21	TGTGCCAGCAGTCTACGACCCCAAACCGGGACTAGCGGGGTGAGCTCCTACGAGCAGTACTTC	CASSLRPQTGTSGVSSYEQYF
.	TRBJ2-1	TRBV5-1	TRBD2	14	TGCGCCAGCAGCGCGGTTCCAGCGGGGAGCGAGCAGTTCTTC	CASSAVPAGSEQFF
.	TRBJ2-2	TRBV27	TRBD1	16	TGTGCCAGCAGACCCCCAGGGGGCGCGAACACCGGGGAGCTGTTTTTT	CASRPPGGANTGELFF
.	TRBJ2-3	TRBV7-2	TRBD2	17	TGTGCCAGCAGCTTAGTTCCCATCAGCGGGGGTGCAGATACGCAGTATTTT	CASSLVPISGGADTQYF
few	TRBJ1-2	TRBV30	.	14	TGTGCCTGGAGTGTACTCGCAGGGAGGGATGGCTACACCTTC	CAWSVLAGRDGYTF
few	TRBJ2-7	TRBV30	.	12	TGTGCCTATCGGACACAGACCTACGAGCAGTACTTC	CAYRTQTYEQYF
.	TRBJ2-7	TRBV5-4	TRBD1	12	TGTGCCAGCAGCTTGTCGGACAGGACAAAGTACTTC	CASSLSDRTKYF